Below, 27 T cell receptor beta chains from the same sample are listed, as sequenced in a study of CD8+ T cells in alopecia areata. Treatment of the sample: oral pan-JAK inhibitor, 5-10 mg twice daily. Investigators isolated RNA and reverse transcribed it into cDNA to act as the sequencing template. The repertoire was sequenced with immunoSEQ multiplex PCR; TCRdb's copy has only in-frame clones and lacks some. The repertoire holds some 210,000 clones, with 66% as singletons. The material was CD4+ T cells sorted from blood, obtained around week 42, from a patient treated with tofacitinib. These receptors originate from a human donor with alopecia areata.

The chain employs TRBV5-1 and TRBJ2-6; 9 nucleotides match TRBD1. The CDR3 spans 14 residues. The V gene's germline CDR1 is SGHRS and CDR2 YFSETQ. V trimming: 3 bases; J trimming: 10 bases; junction bases outside the gene matches: 5. CDR3 amino acids: CASSSPGQGNVLTF. The CDR3, as DNA: TGCGCCAGCAGCTCACCGGGACAGGGAAACGTCCTGACTTTC.

The chain has TRBV29-1 and TRBJ2-1; D is unclear. Between the trimmed V and J ends, which lost 0 bases and 3 bases, there was a span of 9 bases. Per the germline V gene, CDR1 is SQVTM and CDR2 is ANQGSEA. The CDR3 has 14 amino acids. DNA for the CDR3: TGCAGCGTTGAAGAAATAAGGAACTACAATGAGCAGTTCTTC. This sequence encodes CSVEEIRNYNEQFF.

The rearrangement links TRBV29-1 to TRBJ2-5, with TRBD1 matching over 8 bases. CDR3 length: 13 residues. Per the germline V gene, CDR1 is SQVTM and CDR2 is ANQGSEA. V lost 6 bases, J lost 3 bases, and 6 bases stayed unmatched. CDR3 in DNA: TGCAGCGTCACAGGGGGTGTGAAAGAGACCCAGTACTTC. Amino acids: CSVTGGVKETQYF.

Regarding this clone: The junction departs from germline at one end; a sequencing error may be responsible. This chain links TRBV4-1 with TRBJ2-4, with 7 bases matching TRBD2. The CDR3 has 16 amino acids. Germline assignment: CDR1 MGHRA and CDR2 YSYEKL. The CDR3 DNA follows: TGCGCCAGCAGCCAACGGCCTCCCGGGGCTAGCGGTGATTTCGACTTC. It specifies CASSQRPPGASGDFDF.

The table lists this clone with a few counts. The chain links TRBV7-3 to TRBJ2-1; maybe TRBD1 (6 bases). Germline V gene sequence: CDR1 SGHTA, CDR2 FQGTGA. Trimming removed 5 bases at V and 4 bases at J, with 18 bases between. CDR3 length: 16 amino acids. In DNA, the CDR3 is TGTGCCAGCAGCCGGAACAGGGTTTTTGGGTACAATGAGCAGTTCTTC. As protein: CASSRNRVFGYNEQFF.

V gene TRBV25-1 combines with J gene TRBJ2-3; D remains ambiguous. Looked up from germline, CDR1 is MGHDK and CDR2 is SYGVNS. The CDR3 spans 13 residues. V lost 10 bases and J 2 bases, leaving 13 bases between the germline ends. The CDR3 region is CATEPPLTDTQYF. For the CDR3, the DNA is TGTGCCACCGAGCCACCACTCACAGATACGCAGTATTTT.

This chain connects TRBV29-1 to TRBJ2-1, with TRBD1 identical over 11 bases. The CDR3 loop spans 16 amino acids. Germline-derived CDR1 and CDR2 are SQVTM and ANQGSEA. V was pared by 7 bases and J by 6 bases, with 14 bases of the junction left unmatched. In DNA, the CDR3 is TGCAGCGCCCGAGTCGGGACAGGGGGTTTCGGCAATGAGCAGTTCTTC. Translating it yields CSARVGTGGFGNEQFF.

This clone was seen only once. This chain links TRBV2 with TRBJ2-1; possibly TRBD1 for D (6 bases). Germline CDR1 reads SNHLY; CDR2 reads FYNNEI. The CDR3 length is 14 residues. V shed 4 bases and J shed 8 bases, with 15 bases lying between them. The CDR3 bases are TGTGCCAGCAGTGTAGGGGGTTTAGGTCATGAGCAGTTCTTC. Residues: CASSVGGLGHEQFF.

V usage is TRBV27 and J usage is TRBJ2-7; possibly TRBD2 for D (6 bases). This CDR3 is built from 13 residues. Trimming cost V 5 bases and J 4 bases, with 12 bases left between them. The germline V gene encodes CDR1 MNHEY and CDR2 SMNVEV (reference sequence). The CDR3 DNA follows: TGTGCCAGCAGTCGCGGGGAGCGGTACGAGCAGTACTTC. Its protein product is CASSRGERYEQYF.

J is TRBJ1-2 and V is TRBV7-2, with D maybe TRBD1 (6 bases). V was clipped by 1 base and J by 8 bases, with 20 bases between them. The CDR3 runs to 16 residues. Germline assignment: CDR1 SGHTA and CDR2 FQGNSA. The CDR3 DNA follows: TGTGCCAGCAGCTTAGTGATTTCGGACAGTTGGATGGGCTACACCTTC. Translated, it gives CASSLVISDSWMGYTF.

This chain links TRBV6-5 with TRBJ1-1; unclear D gene. The V end was cut by 0 bases, the J end by 6 bases, with 8 bases between. The germline CDR1 and CDR2 sequences are MNHEY and SVGAGI. This CDR3 region has 13 residues. CDR3 sequence: CASSYSVISEAFF. The DNA of the CDR3 is TGTGCCAGCAGTTACTCGGTTATCTCTGAAGCTTTCTTT.

Only a few counts were recorded for this clone. This rearrangement joins TRBV15 to TRBJ1-2, with D uncertain. Trimming left V 6 bases short and J 6 bases short, with 17 bases between. This CDR3 spans 14 amino acids. Germline V gene lookup returns CDR1 LNHNV and CDR2 YYDKDF (reference sequence). The CDR3 DNA reads TGTGCCACCAGTTCTCTGGTACCGACTGATGGCTACACCTTC. This gives the protein CATSSLVPTDGYTF.

V gene TRBV29-1 combines with J gene TRBJ2-2; 13 nucleotides agree with TRBD2. After removal of 4 bases from V and 5 bases from J, the junction contained 4 bases not matched to a gene. Germline V gene sequence: CDR1 SQVTM, CDR2 ANQGSEA. This CDR3 spans 15 amino acids. The CDR3 here is CSVGTSGGSTGELFF. In DNA form, the CDR3 reads TGCAGCGTTGGGACTAGCGGGGGTTCGACCGGGGAGCTGTTTTTT.

The rearrangement joins TRBV27 to TRBJ1-2; the D is unclear. The V end was cut by 2 bases, the J end by 4 bases, with 8 bases between. Germline CDR1 is MNHEY and CDR2 is SMNVEV (reference sequence). CDR3 length: 13 amino acids. The CDR3 coding sequence is TGTGCCAGCAGTTTAGGGAGGGCCTATGGCTACACCTTC. Residues: CASSLGRAYGYTF.

The V and J genes are TRBV4-1 and TRBJ1-1; no clear D. The germline V and J ends were trimmed by 0 bases and 7 bases, with 21 bases remaining between them. The CDR3 length is 17 residues. CDR1 MGHRA and CDR2 YSYEKL come from the germline V gene. The CDR3, as DNA: TGCGCCAGCAGCCAAGAGGAGACCACCGGGAGAATGCGTGAAGCTTTCTTT. This translates into CASSQEETTGRMREAFF.

This chain connects TRBV2 to TRBJ1-2; a weak D match, TRBD1 (5 bases). V lost 6 bases and J lost 13, with 15 bases in between. The CDR3 has 11 amino acids. Germline V gene data show CDR1 as SNHLY and CDR2 as FYNNEI. The CDR3 DNA reads as TGTGCCAGCAGGCAGGGCTTCGGGTCCACCTTC. It yields the protein CASRQGFGSTF.

This clone was counted once. This chain links TRBV13 with TRBJ2-7; 9 nucleotides align to TRBD1. The CDR3 covers 16 residues. Germline V gene lookup returns CDR1 PRHDT and CDR2 FYEKMQ (reference sequence). V lost 5 bases to trimming and J lost 0 bases; unmatched junction nucleotides: 8. DNA of the CDR3: TGTGCCAGCAGCCCACCCCCGACAGGGGGCTCCTACGAGCAGTACTTC. This encodes CASSPPPTGGSYEQYF.

This clone showed up just a few times. This sequence joins TRBV7-2 and TRBJ2-7; D is unclear. Trimming left V 0 bases short and J 1 base short, with 4 bases between. The CDR3 contains 13 residues. CDR1 SGHTA and CDR2 FQGNSA come from the germline V gene. The CDR3 DNA reads as TGTGCCAGCAGCTTAGCCGGTTCCTACGAGCAGTACTTC. It yields the protein CASSLAGSYEQYF.

The chain has TRBV25-1 and TRBJ1-6, with 7 bases that match TRBD1. The CDR3 contains 14 residues. V was clipped by 5 bases and J by 6 bases; unmatched bases: 4. Germline V CDR1 and CDR2: MGHDK, SYGVNS. For the CDR3, the DNA is TGTGCCAGCAGTACGGGACAGATTAATTCACCCCTCCACTTT. It is translated as CASSTGQINSPLHF. Full variable domain (remainder filled in from reference TRBV25-1 and TRBJ1-6): EADIYQTPRYLVIGTGKKITLECSQTMGHDKMYWYQQDPGMELHLIHYSYGVNSTEKGDLSSESTVSRIRTEHFPLTLESARPSHTSQYLCASSTGQINSPLHFGNGTRLTVT.

The rearrangement joins TRBV4-3 to TRBJ1-1; tentatively, D is TRBD1 (5 bases). Looked up from germline, CDR1 is LGHNA and CDR2 is YSLEER. The CDR3 loop spans 17 amino acids. V dropped 1 base and J dropped 3 bases, with 18 bases sitting between them. The CDR3 loop reads CASSQGAARVGYTEAFF. In nucleotides, the CDR3 is TGCGCCAGCAGCCAAGGGGCAGCCAGGGTAGGATACACTGAAGCTTTCTTT.

This chain links TRBV19 with TRBJ2-3, with D perhaps matching TRBD1 or TRBD2 (5 bases each). Trimming cost V 3 bases and J 6 bases, with 19 bases left between them. CDR1 is LNHDA, CDR2 SQIVND, per germline (reference sequence). The CDR3 contains 16 residues. The CDR3 coding sequence is TGTGCCAGTAGTATTTGGCAGGGACGGGGCCCCGATACGCAGTATTTT. Protein: CASSIWQGRGPDTQYF.

The V and J genes are TRBV6-5 and TRBJ1-2; D might be TRBD1 (5 bases). Per the germline V gene, CDR1 is MNHEY and CDR2 is SVGAGI. The CDR3 totals 15 residues. V dropped 0 bases and J dropped 4 bases, with 12 bases sitting between them. CDR3 region: CASSYSDVGGYGYTF. DNA of the CDR3: TGTGCCAGCAGTTACTCCGACGTTGGGGGCTATGGCTACACCTTC.

The chain employs TRBV5-6 and TRBJ1-1; possible D gene TRBD1, 5 bases. V was pared by 0 bases and J by 11 bases, with 11 bases between. The CDR3 is 12 amino acids. The germline CDR1 and CDR2 sequences are SGHDT and YYEEEE. In DNA form, the CDR3 reads TGTGCCAGCAGCTTGGCATCCGGGGGGGCTTTCTTT. It is translated as CASSLASGGAFF.

The gene calls are TRBV5-4 and TRBJ2-3; 9 bases are a match to TRBD1. CDR3 length equals 15 residues. CDR1 and CDR2 (germline): SGHNT, YYREEE (reference sequence). The J segment lost 4 bases and the V segment lost 4 bases, leaving 7 bases of the junction unmatched. The CDR3 sequence is CASSRQDRGADTQYF. CDR3 nucleotides: TGTGCCAGCAGCCGTCAGGACAGGGGTGCAGATACGCAGTATTTT.

The J gene is TRBJ1-1, the V gene TRBV9; no definite D call. Trimming pared 4 bases from V and 3 bases from J, leaving 10 bases between. The CDR3 has 13 residues. Germline assignment: CDR1 SGDLS and CDR2 YYNGEE. CDR3 region: CASSPVSDTEAFF. Written as DNA, the CDR3 is TGTGCCAGCAGCCCTGTATCCGACACTGAAGCTTTCTTT.

The chain uses TRBV30 and TRBJ1-5, with D possibly matching TRBD1 (5 bases). Trimming pared 0 bases from V and 5 bases from J, leaving 11 bases between. Germline V CDR1 and CDR2: GTSNPN, SVGIG (reference sequence). The CDR3 is made up of 14 amino acids. The CDR3 region has the DNA TGTGCCTGGAGTGTAAACAGGCAGGATCAGCCCCAGCATTTT. Protein product: CAWSVNRQDQPQHF.

The V call is TRBV10-3, the J call TRBJ2-1, with no clear D. V lost 6 bases, J lost 5 bases, and 11 bases lay in between. The CDR3 loop spans 13 amino acids. The germline gives CDR1 ENHRY, CDR2 SYGVKD. The CDR3 spells CAIRLQSDNEQFF. The CDR3 DNA follows: TGTGCCATCAGGTTACAGTCTGACAATGAGCAGTTCTTC.